These T cell receptor beta chains were read from a single sample in a study of blood T cell repertoires in COVID-19. The method was immunoSEQ multiplex PCR; TCRdb's version includes in-frame clones alone and lacks a portion of them. The profile shows more than 100,000 clones, 80% to 85% of them singletons. Input material: peripheral blood. All receptors come from a man aged 55 to 70 with acute or convalescent COVID-19. The CDR3 runs from the conserved cysteine through the conserved F or W. Each record gives: CDR3 protein, CDR3 DNA, clone size, CDR3 length, D gene, V gene, J gene. A D gene is named only where the DNA matches it firmly. The size field is filled for only some rows; it gives once, few, many or a size class.

CDR3aa: CASSLTSGGAYEQYF; CDR3nt: TGCGCCAGCAGCCTGACTAGCGGGGGGGCCTACGAGCAGTACTTC; abundance: once; len: 15; d_gene: TRBD2; v_gene: TRBV5-1; j_gene: TRBJ2-7
CDR3aa: CASGLVLGTGQETQYF; CDR3nt: TGTGCTAGTGGTTTGGTACTAGGGACAGGGCAAGAGACCCAGTACTTC; abundance: -; len: 16; d_gene: TRBD1; v_gene: TRBV12-5; j_gene: TRBJ2-5
CDR3aa: CATSLAGPTITQYF; CDR3nt: TGTGCCACCTCACTAGCGGGTCCCACCATTACGCAGTATTTT; abundance: -; len: 14; d_gene: TRBD2; v_gene: TRBV24-1; j_gene: TRBJ2-3
CDR3aa: CASSRVQGNSPLHF; CDR3nt: TGCGCCAGCAGCAGAGTACAGGGGAATTCACCCCTCCACTTT; abundance: -; len: 14; d_gene: TRBD1; v_gene: TRBV5-1; j_gene: TRBJ1-6
CDR3aa: CASSQVPDTPPHF; CDR3nt: TGCGCCAGCAGCCAAGTCCCGGACACGCCGCCCCACTTT; abundance: medium-sized; len: 13; d_gene: -; v_gene: TRBV4-1; j_gene: TRBJ1-6
CDR3aa: CASTSSGGGELFF; CDR3nt: TGTGCCAGCACCTCTTCAGGGGGCGGGGAGCTGTTTTTT; abundance: -; len: 13; d_gene: TRBD1; v_gene: TRBV6-5; j_gene: TRBJ2-2
CDR3aa: CASSPGQGLSSGNTIYF; CDR3nt: TGCGCCAGCAGCCCCGGACAGGGATTAAGCTCTGGAAACACCATATATTTT; abundance: -; len: 17; d_gene: TRBD1; v_gene: TRBV5-1; j_gene: TRBJ1-3
CDR3aa: CASSYQGYNEQFF; CDR3nt: TGTGCCAGCAGTTACCAGGGATACAATGAGCAGTTCTTC; abundance: few; len: 13; d_gene: -; v_gene: TRBV6-2/TRBV6-3; j_gene: TRBJ2-1
CDR3aa: CASSVPGLAAQFGTQYF; CDR3nt: TGCGCCAGCAGCGTTCCGGGACTAGCGGCCCAATTCGGGACCCAGTACTTC; abundance: -; len: 17; d_gene: TRBD2; v_gene: TRBV5-1; j_gene: TRBJ2-5
CDR3aa: CASSFPGQGAVINRPQHF; CDR3nt: TGTGCCAGTAGTTTTCCGGGACAGGGCGCAGTTATTAATCGACCCCAGCATTTT; abundance: -; len: 18; d_gene: TRBD1; v_gene: TRBV19; j_gene: TRBJ1-5
CDR3aa: CSASGNNEQFF; CDR3nt: TGCAGTGCTAGCGGGAACAATGAGCAGTTCTTC; abundance: -; len: 11; d_gene: -; v_gene: TRBV20-1; j_gene: TRBJ2-1
CDR3aa: CASSLGYGETQYF; CDR3nt: TGTGCCAGCAGCTTAGGATACGGAGAGACCCAGTACTTC; abundance: -; len: 13; d_gene: -; v_gene: TRBV11-1; j_gene: TRBJ2-5
CDR3aa: CASSLIDSTDTQYF; CDR3nt: TGCGCCAGCAGCTTGATAGATAGCACAGATACGCAGTATTTT; abundance: -; len: 14; d_gene: -; v_gene: TRBV5-1; j_gene: TRBJ2-3